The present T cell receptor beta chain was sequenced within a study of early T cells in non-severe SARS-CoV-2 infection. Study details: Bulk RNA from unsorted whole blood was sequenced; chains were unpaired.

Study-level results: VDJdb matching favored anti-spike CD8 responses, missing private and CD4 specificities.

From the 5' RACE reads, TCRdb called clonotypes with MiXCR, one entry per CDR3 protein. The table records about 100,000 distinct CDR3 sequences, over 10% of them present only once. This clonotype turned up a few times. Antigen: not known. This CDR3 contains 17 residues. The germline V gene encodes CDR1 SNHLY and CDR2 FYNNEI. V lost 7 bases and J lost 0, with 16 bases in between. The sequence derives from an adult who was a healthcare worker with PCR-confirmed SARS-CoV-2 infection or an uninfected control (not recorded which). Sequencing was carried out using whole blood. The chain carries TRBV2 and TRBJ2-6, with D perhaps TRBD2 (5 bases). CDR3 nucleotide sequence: TGTGCCAGCACGGGATTTCTGTCCGACTCTGGGGCCAACGTCCTGACTTTC. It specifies CASTGFLSDSGANVLTF. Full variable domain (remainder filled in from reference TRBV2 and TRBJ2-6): EPEVTQTPSHQVTQMGQEVILRCVPISNHLYFYWYRQILGQKVEFLVSFYNNEISEKSEIFDDQFSVERPDGSNFTLKIRSTKLEDSAMYFCASTGFLSDSGANVLTFGAGSRLTVL.